Below, 22 T cell receptor beta chains from the same sample are listed, as sequenced in a study of shared clonotypes between healthy human individuals. Measured with immunoSEQ multiplex PCR; TCRdb has only the in-frame clones, and not every one. Of millions of clones listed, approximately 93% are singletons. The sample consisted of naive CD4+ T cells from PBMCs. Subset here: CD45RA+ positively selected. These receptors originate from a man aged 18 to 30 in good health. Some clones in this sample may be carry-over from other donors' samples.

V and J are TRBV11-2 and TRBJ2-1; D unclear. Germline V gene sequence: CDR1 SGHAT, CDR2 FQNNGV. Trimming left V 1 base short and J 3 bases short, with 16 bases between. CDR3 length: 17 residues. CDR3 in DNA: TGTGCCAGCAGCTTAGGGTTCAGGCTAGAAAACTACAATGAGCAGTTCTTC. Its translation is CASSLGFRLENYNEQFF.

About this clone itself: Other DNA variants within this sample encode the same CDR3. The chain is built from TRBV5-1 and TRBJ2-1; D is unclear. The CDR3 has 11 residues. The V end lost 2 bases, the J end lost 7 bases, and 4 bases lay between the germline ends. Germline V gives CDR1 SGHRS, CDR2 YFSETQ. The CDR3 loop is CASSFLNEQFF. The CDR3 nucleotides are TGCGCCAGCAGCTTTTTGAATGAGCAGTTCTTC.

The V call is TRBV6-1, the J call TRBJ1-5, with TRBD1 as a possible D gene (5 bases). The CDR3 covers 15 residues. Germline CDR1 and CDR2: MNHNS and SASEGT. V was pared by 7 bases and J by 0 bases, with 13 bases between. The CDR3 region is CASKPGPYSNQPQHF. For the CDR3, the DNA is TGTGCCAGCAAGCCGGGACCCTATAGCAATCAGCCCCAGCATTTT.

As regards this clone: Other DNA sequences in this specimen translate into the identical CDR3. The rearrangement joins TRBV7-9 to TRBJ1-3; 7 positions match TRBD1. The germline V gene has CDR1 SEHNR and CDR2 FQNEAQ (reference sequence). CDR3 length equals 14 residues. Germline trimming cut 2 bases from V and 4 bases from J; bases unmatched to any gene: 2. CDR3 sequence reads: CASSLTGAGNTIYF. CDR3 DNA: TGTGCCAGCAGCTTAACAGGGGCAGGAAACACCATATATTTT.

This clone is a singleton in its sample. The chain uses TRBV25-1 and TRBJ2-2; D assignment may be TRBD1 or TRBD2 (6 bases each). This CDR3 has 12 amino acids. V gave up 8 bases and J gave up 6 bases, with 10 bases separating them. Germline CDR1 MGHDK, CDR2 SYGVNS. DNA of the CDR3: TGTGCCAGCGGAAGGGGGGCCGGGGAGCTGTTTTTT. It translates to CASGRGAGELFF.

This clone came up once. The chain has TRBV5-1 and TRBJ2-1, with 15 bases identical to TRBD2. The CDR3 totals 16 residues. Losses at the gene ends were 0 bases for V and 8 bases for J; bases not matched to a gene: 3. Per germline, CDR1 SGHRS and CDR2 YFSETQ. This CDR3 reads CASSLGTSGRADEQFF. CDR3 DNA: TGCGCCAGCAGCTTGGGGACTAGCGGGAGGGCCGATGAGCAGTTCTTC.

The chain recombines TRBV28 with TRBJ1-5, with no clear D. The CDR3 is made up of 11 amino acids. Germline V gene sequence: CDR1 MDHEN, CDR2 SYDVKM. The V and J ends lost 3 bases and 11 bases respectively, with 8 bases between them. The CDR3 loop is CASSLSRAQHF. CDR3 bases: TGTGCCAGCAGTTTGTCGAGGGCCCAGCATTTT.

This clone was seen just once. The junction departs from germline at one end; a sequencing error may be responsible. The CDR3 region has the DNA TGCAGCGCTAGGGAGTCCCTCGGGGGCTGCACCTTC. Amino acids: CSARESLGGCTF. The chain couples TRBV29-1 to TRBJ1-2; tentatively, D is TRBD1 (6 bases). Per germline, CDR1 SQVTM and CDR2 ANQGSEA. The CDR3 extends over 12 amino acids.

This chain uses TRBV5-1 with TRBJ2-7; D is unresolved. CDR1 is SGHRS, CDR2 YFSETQ, per germline. This CDR3 spans 13 amino acids. V dropped 5 bases and J dropped 6 bases, with 15 bases sitting between them. The CDR3 protein is CASSSTNSAEQYF. DNA of the CDR3: TGCGCCAGCAGTTCCACGAACAGCGCCGAGCAGTACTTC.

This clone was found once. The genes are TRBV19 and TRBJ2-5; TRBD1 or TRBD2 may be the D gene (5 bases each). With 6 bases removed from V and 4 bases from J, the gap between germline ends came to 12 bases. From germline, CDR1 is LNHDA and CDR2 SQIVND (reference sequence). The CDR3 runs to 13 residues. The CDR3 here is CASRRAGTETQYF. The CDR3 region has the DNA TGTGCCAGTAGGCGGGCAGGGACAGAGACCCAGTACTTC.

This clone was found a few times. The chain has TRBV4-2 and TRBJ1-1; 10 nucleotides align to TRBD1. Losses at the gene ends were 1 base for V and 3 bases for J; bases not matched to a gene: 5. The germline CDR1 and CDR2 sequences are LGHNA and YNFKEQ. The CDR3 spans 16 residues. This CDR3 reads CASSQGRDRGDTEAFF. CDR3 nucleotides: TGTGCCAGCAGCCAAGGTCGGGACAGGGGTGACACTGAAGCTTTCTTT.

The gene calls are TRBV9 and TRBJ2-1; 8 positions agree with TRBD2. The CDR3 has 15 amino acids. V dropped 4 bases and J dropped 3; count of bases not matched to a gene: 6. Germline V gives CDR1 SGDLS, CDR2 YYNGEE. CDR3 bases: TGTGCCAGCAGCCTGAGCGGGAGCAACTACAATGAGCAGTTCTTC. Its protein is CASSLSGSNYNEQFF. The variable domain in full, with the rest retrieved from reference TRBV9 and TRBJ2-1, is DSGVTQTPKHLITATGQRVTLRCSPRSGDLSVYWYQQSLDQGLQFLIQYYNGEERAKGNILERFSAQQFPDLHSELNLSSLELGDSALYFCASSLSGSNYNEQFFGPGTRLTVL.

V and J are TRBV4-1 and TRBJ1-2, with D perhaps TRBD1 (5 bases). This CDR3 has 13 residues. Germline V gives CDR1 MGHRA, CDR2 YSYEKL. The germline V and J ends were trimmed by 3 bases and 4 bases, with 9 bases remaining between them. In DNA, the CDR3 is TGCGCCAGCAGCCACTTCCAGGGCTATGGCTACACCTTC. Translated: CASSHFQGYGYTF.

The chain joins TRBV10-3 to TRBJ1-1, with 7 positions matching TRBD1. Trimming took 11 bases from V and 5 from J; bases not matched to a gene: 14. This CDR3 is built from 14 residues. Germline CDR1 ENHRY, CDR2 SYGVKD. This CDR3 is CASNGQGGRTEAFF. The CDR3 bases are TGTGCCTCGAACGGTCAGGGGGGGAGGACTGAAGCTTTCTTT.

The rearrangement uses TRBV10-3 and TRBJ1-5; D might be TRBD1 (5 bases). V lost 1 base and J 0 bases, leaving 10 bases between the germline ends. The germline CDR1 and CDR2 sequences are ENHRY and SYGVKD. This CDR3 region has 16 residues. CDR3 sequence reads: CAISEYGQGSNQPQHF. For the CDR3, the DNA is TGTGCCATCAGTGAGTACGGGCAGGGTAGCAATCAGCCCCAGCATTTT.

This rearrangement joins TRBV7-3 to TRBJ1-1, with a tentative D call TRBD1 (6 bases). The CDR3 extends over 15 amino acids. Trimming cost V 2 bases and J 4 bases, with 14 bases left between them. Per germline, CDR1 SGHTA and CDR2 FQGTGA. CDR3 sequence: CASSLGQGLGTEAFF. The CDR3 nucleotides are TGTGCCAGCAGCTTAGGGCAGGGGCTGGGCACTGAAGCTTTCTTT.

The chain joins TRBV10-3 to TRBJ2-1, with 8 nucleotides matching TRBD1. CDR1 and CDR2 from the germline V gene are ENHRY and SYGVKD. J lost 7 bases, V lost 8 bases, and 16 bases had no gene match. The length of the CDR3 is 16 residues. The CDR3 DNA reads as TGTGCCATCTCTAGCCCCGGACAGGGCCCCCTAAATGAGCAGTTCTTC. Its translation is CAISSPGQGPLNEQFF.

The chain recombines TRBV29-1 with TRBJ1-5, with D maybe TRBD1 (5 bases). The V and J ends lost 7 bases and 7 bases respectively, with 14 bases between them. This CDR3 spans 12 amino acids. CDR1 is SQVTM, CDR2 ANQGSEA, per germline. CDR3 sequence reads: CSGGSRGQPQHF. For the CDR3, the DNA is TGCAGCGGGGGGTCTAGAGGGCAGCCCCAGCATTTT.

The rearrangement uses TRBV28 and TRBJ1-5; 9 bases are a match to TRBD1. The J segment lost 1 base and the V segment lost 7 bases, leaving 17 bases of the junction unmatched. This CDR3 spans 19 amino acids. Germline V gives CDR1 MDHEN, CDR2 SYDVKM. The CDR3 DNA reads TGTGCCAGCAATGTCCCGGGACAGGGCAAAGGGAGGAGCAATCAGCCCCAGCATTTT. Translated, it gives CASNVPGQGKGRSNQPQHF.

This sequence joins TRBV5-8 and TRBJ1-2; D uncertain. The CDR3 extends over 14 amino acids. Germline V CDR1 and CDR2: SGHTS, YDEGEE. V was trimmed by 4 bases and J by 7 bases, leaving 17 bases between them. The CDR3 spells CASSPVRTVVGYTF. The CDR3, as DNA: TGTGCCAGCAGCCCGGTCCGGACCGTGGTTGGCTACACCTTC. The full variable domain, completed using reference TRBV5-8 and TRBJ1-2, is EAGVTQSPTHLIKTRGQQATLRCSPISGHTSVYWYQQALGLGLQFLLWYDEGEERNRGNFPPRFSGRQFPNYSSELNVNALELEDSALYLCASSPVRTVVGYTFGSGTRLTVV.

Of note for this clone: The same CDR3 can be traced to other DNA sequences in this sample. The chain carries TRBV19 and TRBJ1-1; D remains unclear. Trimming pared 3 bases from V and 0 bases from J, leaving 8 bases between. Germline-derived CDR1 and CDR2 are LNHDA and SQIVND (reference sequence). The CDR3 is 14 amino acids. CDR3 in amino acids: CASSIGGLNTEAFF. The CDR3 region has the DNA TGTGCCAGTAGTATCGGCGGTTTGAACACTGAAGCTTTCTTT.

The chain recombines TRBV7-3 with TRBJ1-2, with D possibly TRBD1 on 6 matching bases. In germline, CDR1 is SGHTA, CDR2 FQGTGA. V lost 5 bases, J lost 7 bases, and 17 bases lay in between. This CDR3 comprises 14 residues. CDR3 DNA: TGTGCCAGCAGCCCGGGGGCGTGGGACGGTGGCTACACCTTC. Translating it yields CASSPGAWDGGYTF.